The 6 T cell receptor beta chains listed next were all sequenced from one sample in a study of blood T cell repertoires in COVID-19. Here immunoSEQ multiplex PCR was the method, and the copy in TCRdb shows in-frame clones only, minus some. The sample includes some 120,000 clones, around three quarters seen only once; the top ten take 37%. The sequencing input was peripheral blood. The receptors come from a man in his forties with active or convalescent COVID-19.

The chain has TRBV6-2 or TRBV6-3 and TRBJ1-1, with a weak D call TRBD1 (5 bases). V lost 2 bases to trimming and J lost 1 base, with 14 bases between them. The CDR3 runs 16 residues. The germline V gene has CDR1 MNHEY and CDR2 SVGEGT. CDR3 in amino acids: CASSYPRQRRNTEAFF. The CDR3, as DNA: TGTGCCAGCAGTTACCCTCGACAGCGAAGGAACACTGAAGCTTTCTTT.

CDR3 residues: CASSLEADYTEAFF. In DNA, the CDR3 is TGCGCCAGCAGCTTGGAAGCGGACTACACTGAAGCTTTCTTT. The chain combines TRBV5-1 with TRBJ1-1; no reliable D call. V shed 0 bases and J shed 3 bases, with 9 bases lying between them. The germline CDR1 and CDR2 sequences are SGHRS and YFSETQ. The CDR3 is made up of 14 amino acids. Full variable domain (outside the CDR3, taken from reference TRBV5-1 and TRBJ1-1): KAGVTQTPRYLIKTRGQQVTLSCSPISGHRSVSWYQQTPGQGLQFLFEYFSETQRNKGNFPGRFSGRQFSNSRSEMNVSTLELGDSALYLCASSLEADYTEAFFGQGTRLTVV.

The chain combines TRBV5-6 with TRBJ2-3; perhaps TRBD1 as D (6 bases). The germline CDR1 and CDR2 sequences are SGHDT and YYEEEE. V shed 2 bases and J shed 0 bases, with 16 bases lying between them. The CDR3 is made up of 17 amino acids. CDR3 region: CASSFFDRTPSTDTQYF. For the CDR3, the DNA is TGTGCCAGCAGCTTTTTCGACAGGACACCGAGCACAGATACGCAGTATTTT.

This chain joins TRBV30 and TRBJ1-1, with D unresolved. CDR1 and CDR2 from the germline V gene are GTSNPN and SVGIG (reference sequence). This CDR3 is built from 11 residues. With 3 bases removed from V and 4 bases from J, the gap between germline ends came to 6 bases. The CDR3 region has the DNA TGTGCCTGGAGATATATCACTGAAGCTTTCTTT. This gives the protein CAWRYITEAFF.

Only one count was recorded for this clone. The chain carries TRBV6-5 and TRBJ2-1; TRBD1 is a possible D gene (6 bases). The CDR3 consists of 13 residues. V was pared by 3 bases and J by 8 bases, with 11 bases between. CDR1 and CDR2 (germline): MNHEY, SVGAGI. Written as DNA, the CDR3 is TGTGCCAGCAGTTATGGGGGCCTACATGAGCAGTTCTTC. It encodes CASSYGGLHEQFF.

V gene TRBV29-1 combines with J gene TRBJ2-7; D unclear. The germline V gene has CDR1 SQVTM and CDR2 ANQGSEA. V lost 2 bases, J lost 7 bases, and 9 bases lay in between. The CDR3 is 11 amino acids. CDR3: CSVESREEQYF. The DNA for the CDR3 is TGCAGCGTTGAATCGAGAGAAGAGCAGTACTTC.